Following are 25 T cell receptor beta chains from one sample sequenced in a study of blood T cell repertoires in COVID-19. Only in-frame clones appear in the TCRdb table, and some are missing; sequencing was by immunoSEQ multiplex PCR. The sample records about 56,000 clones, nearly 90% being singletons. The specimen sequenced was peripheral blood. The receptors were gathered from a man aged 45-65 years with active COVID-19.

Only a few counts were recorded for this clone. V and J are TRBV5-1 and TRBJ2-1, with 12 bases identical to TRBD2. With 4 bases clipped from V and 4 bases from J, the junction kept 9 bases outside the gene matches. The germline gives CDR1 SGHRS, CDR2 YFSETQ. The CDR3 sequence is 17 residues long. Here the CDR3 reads CASSPGLAGSFYNEQFF. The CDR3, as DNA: TGCGCCAGCAGCCCCGGACTAGCGGGGAGTTTTTACAATGAGCAGTTCTTC.

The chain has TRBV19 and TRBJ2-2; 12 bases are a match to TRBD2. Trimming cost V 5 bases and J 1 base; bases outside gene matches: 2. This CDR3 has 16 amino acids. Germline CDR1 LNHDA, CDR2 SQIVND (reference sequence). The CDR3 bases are TGTGCCAGTAGTCTGGGACTAGCGGGGAACACCGGGGAGCTGTTTTTT. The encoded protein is CASSLGLAGNTGELFF.

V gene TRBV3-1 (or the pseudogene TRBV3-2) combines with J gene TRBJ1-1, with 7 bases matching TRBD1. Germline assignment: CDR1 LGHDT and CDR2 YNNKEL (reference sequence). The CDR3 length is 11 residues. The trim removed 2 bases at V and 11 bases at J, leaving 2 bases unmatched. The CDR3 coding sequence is TGTGCCAGCAGCCAAACAGGGGCGGCTTTCTTT. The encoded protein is CASSQTGAAFF.

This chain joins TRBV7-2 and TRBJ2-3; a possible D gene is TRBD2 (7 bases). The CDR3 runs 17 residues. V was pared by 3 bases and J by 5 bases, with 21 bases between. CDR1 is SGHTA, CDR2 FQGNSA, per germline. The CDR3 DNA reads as TGTGCCAGCAGCTTTCTTGTGGGGGGGCGGGGCAGAGATACGCAGTATTTT. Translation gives CASSFLVGGRGRDTQYF.

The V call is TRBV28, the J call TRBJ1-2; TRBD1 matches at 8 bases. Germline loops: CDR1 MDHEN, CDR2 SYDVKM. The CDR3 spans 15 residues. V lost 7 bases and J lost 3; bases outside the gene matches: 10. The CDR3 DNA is TGTGCCAGCAAGGTGGCAGGGGGCTCGGACTATGGCTACACCTTC. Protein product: CASKVAGGSDYGYTF.

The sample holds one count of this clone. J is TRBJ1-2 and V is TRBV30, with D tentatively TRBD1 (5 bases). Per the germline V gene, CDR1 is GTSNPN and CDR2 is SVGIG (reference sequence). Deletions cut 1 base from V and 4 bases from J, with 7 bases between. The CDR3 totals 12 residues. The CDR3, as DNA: TGTGCCTGGAGTGGGGGGGGCTATGGCTACACCTTC. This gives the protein CAWSGGGYGYTF.

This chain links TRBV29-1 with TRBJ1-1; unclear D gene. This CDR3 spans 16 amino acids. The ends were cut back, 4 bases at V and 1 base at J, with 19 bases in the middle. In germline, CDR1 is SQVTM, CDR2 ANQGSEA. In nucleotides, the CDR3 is TGCAGCGTTGGGGCCATAGGCTTAGGTCCGAACACTGAAGCTTTCTTT. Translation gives CSVGAIGLGPNTEAFF.

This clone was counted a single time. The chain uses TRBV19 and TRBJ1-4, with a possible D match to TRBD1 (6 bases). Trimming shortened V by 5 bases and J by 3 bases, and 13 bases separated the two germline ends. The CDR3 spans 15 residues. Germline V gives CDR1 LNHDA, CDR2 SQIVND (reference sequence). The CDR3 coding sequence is TGTGCCAGTAGTGCCACAGGGACCCCTAATGAAAAACTGTTTTTT. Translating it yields CASSATGTPNEKLFF.

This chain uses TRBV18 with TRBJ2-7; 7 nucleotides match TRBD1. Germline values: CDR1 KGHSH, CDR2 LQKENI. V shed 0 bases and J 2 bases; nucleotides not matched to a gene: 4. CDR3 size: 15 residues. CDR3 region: CASSPPSGQAYEQYF. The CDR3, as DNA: TGTGCCAGCTCACCACCGAGTGGACAGGCCTACGAGCAGTACTTC.

CDR3 nucleotide sequence: TGTGCCAGCACCCCCGGGCAGGAGGGCAATGAGCAGTTCTTC. It codes for CASTPGQEGNEQFF. This chain uses TRBV6-5 with TRBJ2-1, with D possibly matching TRBD2 (6 bases). Germline values: CDR1 MNHEY, CDR2 SVGAGI. With 7 bases removed from V and 6 bases from J, the gap between germline ends came to 16 bases. The CDR3 sequence is 14 residues long.

The CDR3 is CASSLMGQGAQETQYF. CDR3 in DNA: TGTGCCAGCAGCTTAATGGGACAGGGGGCCCAAGAGACCCAGTACTTC. The J gene is TRBJ2-5, the V gene TRBV7-3; 12 bases are a match to TRBD1. Germline-derived CDR1 and CDR2 are SGHTA and FQGTGA. V was clipped by 1 base and J by 1 base; unmatched bases: 1. This CDR3 is built from 16 residues.

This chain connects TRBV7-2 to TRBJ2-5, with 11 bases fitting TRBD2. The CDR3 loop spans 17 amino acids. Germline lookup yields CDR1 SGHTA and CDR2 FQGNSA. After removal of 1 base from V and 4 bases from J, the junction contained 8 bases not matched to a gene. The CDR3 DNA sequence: TGTGCCAGCAGCTTAGGTTTAGCGGGGGGGCCATCAGAGACCCAGTACTTC. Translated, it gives CASSLGLAGGPSETQYF. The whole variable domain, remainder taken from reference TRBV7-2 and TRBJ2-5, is GAGVSQSPSNKVTEKGKDVELRCDPISGHTALYWYRQSLGQGLEFLIYFQGNSAPDKSGLPSDRFSAERTGGSVSTLTIQRTQQEDSAVYLCASSLGLAGGPSETQYFGPGTRLLVL.

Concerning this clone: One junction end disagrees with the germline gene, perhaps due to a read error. In DNA, the CDR3 is TGTGCCAGCAGCGCGGAATCCGGGTCCTTTAATTCACCCCTCCACTTT. As protein: CASSAESGSFNSPLHF. The chain has TRBV9 and TRBJ1-6, with unresolved D. Germline lookup yields CDR1 SGDLS and CDR2 YYNGEE. The CDR3 spans 16 residues.

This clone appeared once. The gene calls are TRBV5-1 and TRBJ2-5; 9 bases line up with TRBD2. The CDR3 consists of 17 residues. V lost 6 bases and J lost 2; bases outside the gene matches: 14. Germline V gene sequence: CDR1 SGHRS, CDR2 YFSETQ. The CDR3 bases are TGCGCCAGCAACGGGGGGACTAGCCGAAACCAACAAGAGACCCAGTACTTC. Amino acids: CASNGGTSRNQQETQYF.

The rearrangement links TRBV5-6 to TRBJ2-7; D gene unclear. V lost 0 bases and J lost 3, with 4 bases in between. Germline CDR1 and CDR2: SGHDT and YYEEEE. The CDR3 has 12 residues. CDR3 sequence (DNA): TGTGCCAGCAGCTTGGTAAACTACGAGCAGTACTTC. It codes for CASSLVNYEQYF. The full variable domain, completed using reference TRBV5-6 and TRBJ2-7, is DAGVTQSPTHLIKTRGQQVTLRCSPKSGHDTVSWYQQALGQGPQFIFQYYEEEERQRGNFPDRFSGHQFPNYSSELNVNALLLGDSALYLCASSLVNYEQYFGPGTRLTVT.

CDR3 coding DNA: TGTGCCAGCAGCCGACAGGGTAACACCGGGGAGCTGTTTTTT. Amino acid sequence: CASSRQGNTGELFF. The rearrangement uses TRBV5-5 and TRBJ2-2; 7 nucleotides match TRBD1. Germline CDR1 and CDR2: SGHKS and YYEKEE (reference sequence). The CDR3 runs to 14 residues. V dropped 4 bases and J dropped 2; count of bases not matched to a gene: 2.

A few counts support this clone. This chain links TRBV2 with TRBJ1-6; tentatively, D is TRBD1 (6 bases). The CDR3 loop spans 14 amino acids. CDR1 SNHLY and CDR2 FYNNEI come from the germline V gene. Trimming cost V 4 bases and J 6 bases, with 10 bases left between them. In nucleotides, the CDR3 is TGTGCCAGCAGTGTCCCACAGGGTAATTCACCCCTCCACTTT. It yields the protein CASSVPQGNSPLHF.

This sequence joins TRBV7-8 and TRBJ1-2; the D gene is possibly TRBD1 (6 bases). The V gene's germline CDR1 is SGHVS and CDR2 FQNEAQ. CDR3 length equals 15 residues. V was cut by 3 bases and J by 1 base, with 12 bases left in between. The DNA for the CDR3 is TGTGCCAGCAGCTTCGGGGGGGCCCTTAACTATGGCTACACCTTC. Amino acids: CASSFGGALNYGYTF.

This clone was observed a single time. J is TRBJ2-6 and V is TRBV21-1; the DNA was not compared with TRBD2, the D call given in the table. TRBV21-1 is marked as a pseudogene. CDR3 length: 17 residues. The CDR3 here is CASSKIGRESGANVLTF. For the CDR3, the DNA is TGTGCCAGCAGCAAAATAGGGAGGGAATCTGGGGCCAACGTCCTGACTTTC.

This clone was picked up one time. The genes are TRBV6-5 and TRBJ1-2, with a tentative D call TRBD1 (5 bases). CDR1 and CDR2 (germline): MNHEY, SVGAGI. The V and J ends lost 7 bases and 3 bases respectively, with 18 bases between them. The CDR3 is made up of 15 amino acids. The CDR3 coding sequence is TGTGCCAGCACCCTTGCGGGAGGGACCGACTATGGCTACACCTTC. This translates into CASTLAGGTDYGYTF.

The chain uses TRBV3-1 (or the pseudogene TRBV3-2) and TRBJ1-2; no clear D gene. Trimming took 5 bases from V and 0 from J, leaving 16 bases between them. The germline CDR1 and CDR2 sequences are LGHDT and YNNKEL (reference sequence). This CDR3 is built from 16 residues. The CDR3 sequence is CASSFRVPQANYGYTF. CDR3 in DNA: TGTGCCAGCAGCTTCCGGGTCCCCCAAGCTAACTATGGCTACACCTTC.

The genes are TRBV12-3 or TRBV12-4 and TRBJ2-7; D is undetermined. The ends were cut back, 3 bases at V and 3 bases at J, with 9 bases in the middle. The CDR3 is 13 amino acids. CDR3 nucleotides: TGTGCCAGCAGTTTCCAGGTCAACTACGAGCAGTACTTC. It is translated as CASSFQVNYEQYF.

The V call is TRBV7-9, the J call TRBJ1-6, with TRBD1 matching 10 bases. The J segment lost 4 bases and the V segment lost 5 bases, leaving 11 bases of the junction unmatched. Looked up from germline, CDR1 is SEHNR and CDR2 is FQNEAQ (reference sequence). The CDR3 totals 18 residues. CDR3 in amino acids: CASSQPLTGGLYNSPLHF. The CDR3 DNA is TGTGCCAGCAGCCAACCATTGACAGGGGGCCTTTATAATTCACCCCTCCACTTT.

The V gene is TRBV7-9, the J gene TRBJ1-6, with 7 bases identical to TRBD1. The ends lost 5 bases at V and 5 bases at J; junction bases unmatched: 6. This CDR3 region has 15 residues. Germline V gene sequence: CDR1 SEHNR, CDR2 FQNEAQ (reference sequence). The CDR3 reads CASSPGTADNSPLHF. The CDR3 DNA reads TGTGCCAGCAGCCCCGGGACAGCCGATAATTCACCCCTCCACTTT.

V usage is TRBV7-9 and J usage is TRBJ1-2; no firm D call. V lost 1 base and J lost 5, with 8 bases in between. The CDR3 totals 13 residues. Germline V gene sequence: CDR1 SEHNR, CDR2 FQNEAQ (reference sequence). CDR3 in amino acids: CASSLVGEYGYTF. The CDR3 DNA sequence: TGTGCCAGCAGCTTAGTAGGAGAATATGGCTACACCTTC. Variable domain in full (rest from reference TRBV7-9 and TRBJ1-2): DTGVSQNPRHKITKRGQNVTFRCDPISEHNRLYWYRQTLGQGPEFLTYFQNEAQLEKSRLLSDRFSAERPKGSFSTLEIQRTEQGDSAMYLCASSLVGEYGYTFGSGTRLTVV.